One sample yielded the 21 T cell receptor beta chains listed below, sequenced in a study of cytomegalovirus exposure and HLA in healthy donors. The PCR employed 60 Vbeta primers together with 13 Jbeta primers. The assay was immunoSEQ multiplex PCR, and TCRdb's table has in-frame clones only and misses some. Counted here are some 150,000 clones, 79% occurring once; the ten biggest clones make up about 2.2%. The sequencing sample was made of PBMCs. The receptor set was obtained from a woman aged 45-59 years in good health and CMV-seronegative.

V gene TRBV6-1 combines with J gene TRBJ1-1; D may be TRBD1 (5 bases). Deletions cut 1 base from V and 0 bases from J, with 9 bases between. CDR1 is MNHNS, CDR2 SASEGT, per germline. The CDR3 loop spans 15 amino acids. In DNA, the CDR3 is TGTGCCAGCAGTGAAGGGTGGGGCCTGAACACTGAAGCTTTCTTT. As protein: CASSEGWGLNTEAFF.

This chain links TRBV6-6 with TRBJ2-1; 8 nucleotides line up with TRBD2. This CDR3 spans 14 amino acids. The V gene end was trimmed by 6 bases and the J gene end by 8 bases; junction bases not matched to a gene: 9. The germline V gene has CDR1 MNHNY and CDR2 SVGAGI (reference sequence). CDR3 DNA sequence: TGTGCCAGCAGGAACAGCGGGAGTAAGGATGAGCAGTTCTTC. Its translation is CASRNSGSKDEQFF.

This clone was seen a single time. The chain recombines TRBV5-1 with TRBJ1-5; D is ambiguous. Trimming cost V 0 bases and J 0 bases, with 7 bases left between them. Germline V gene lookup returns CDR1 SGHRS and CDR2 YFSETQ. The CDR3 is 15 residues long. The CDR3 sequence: CASSLDTYSNQPQHF. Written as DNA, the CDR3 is TGCGCCAGCAGCTTGGACACGTATAGCAATCAGCCCCAGCATTTT. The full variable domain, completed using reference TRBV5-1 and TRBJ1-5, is KAGVTQTPRYLIKTRGQQVTLSCSPISGHRSVSWYQQTPGQGLQFLFEYFSETQRNKGNFPGRFSGRQFSNSRSEMNVSTLELGDSALYLCASSLDTYSNQPQHFGDGTRLSIL.

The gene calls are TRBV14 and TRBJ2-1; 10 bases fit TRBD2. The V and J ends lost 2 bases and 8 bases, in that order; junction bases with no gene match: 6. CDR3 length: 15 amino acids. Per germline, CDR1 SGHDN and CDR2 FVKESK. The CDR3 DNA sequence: TGTGCCAGCAGCCAACTCCTAGCGGGGGATCATGAGCAGTTCTTC. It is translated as CASSQLLAGDHEQFF. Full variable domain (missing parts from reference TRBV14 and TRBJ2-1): EAGVTQFPSHSVIEKGQTVTLRCDPISGHDNLYWYRRVMGKEIKFLLHFVKESKQDESGMPNNRFLAERTGGTYSTLKVQPAELEDSGVYFCASSQLLAGDHEQFFGPGTRLTVL.

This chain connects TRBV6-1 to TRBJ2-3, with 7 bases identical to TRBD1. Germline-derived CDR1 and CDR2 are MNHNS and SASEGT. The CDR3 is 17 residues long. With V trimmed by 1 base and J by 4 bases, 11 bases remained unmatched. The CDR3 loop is CASSEDSGGTVSDTQYF. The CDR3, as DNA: TGTGCCAGCAGTGAAGATTCAGGGGGAACGGTCTCAGATACGCAGTATTTT.

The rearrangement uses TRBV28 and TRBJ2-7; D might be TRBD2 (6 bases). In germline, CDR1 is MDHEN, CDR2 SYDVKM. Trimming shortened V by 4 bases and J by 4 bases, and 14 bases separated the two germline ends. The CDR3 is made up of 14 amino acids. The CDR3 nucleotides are TGTGCCAGCAGTTATGGGGGACTCAATTACGAGCAGTACTTC. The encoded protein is CASSYGGLNYEQYF. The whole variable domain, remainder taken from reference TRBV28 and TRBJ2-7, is DVKVTQSSRYLVKRTGEKVFLECVQDMDHENMFWYRQDPGLGLRLIYFSYDVKMKEKGDIPEGYSVSREKKERFSLILESASTNQTSMYLCASSYGGLNYEQYFGPGTRLTVT.

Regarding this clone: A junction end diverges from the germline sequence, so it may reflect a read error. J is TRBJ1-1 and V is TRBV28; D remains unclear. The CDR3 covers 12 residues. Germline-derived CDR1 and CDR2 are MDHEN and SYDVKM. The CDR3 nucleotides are TGTGCCAGCAGTTTAGTCCGGGTCGGGATAATCTTT. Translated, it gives CASSLVRVGIIF.

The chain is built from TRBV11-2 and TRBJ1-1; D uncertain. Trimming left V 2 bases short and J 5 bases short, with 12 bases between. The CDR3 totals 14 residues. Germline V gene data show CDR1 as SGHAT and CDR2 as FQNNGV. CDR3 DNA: TGTGCCAGCAGCTTACGGGTTAGTGGGACTGAAGCTTTCTTT. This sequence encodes CASSLRVSGTEAFF.

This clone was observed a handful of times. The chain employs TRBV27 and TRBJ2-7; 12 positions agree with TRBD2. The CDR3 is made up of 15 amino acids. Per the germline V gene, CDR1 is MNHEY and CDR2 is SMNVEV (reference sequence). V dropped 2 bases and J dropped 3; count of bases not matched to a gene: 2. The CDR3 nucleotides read TGTGCCAGCAGTTTAATACTAGCGGGGGGCTACGAGCAGTACTTC. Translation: CASSLILAGGYEQYF.

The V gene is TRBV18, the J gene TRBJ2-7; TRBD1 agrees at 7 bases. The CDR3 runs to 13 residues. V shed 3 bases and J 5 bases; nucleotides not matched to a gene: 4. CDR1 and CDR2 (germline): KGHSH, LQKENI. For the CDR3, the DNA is TGTGCCAGCTCACCTGGACAGGCACACGAGCAGTACTTC. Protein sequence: CASSPGQAHEQYF.

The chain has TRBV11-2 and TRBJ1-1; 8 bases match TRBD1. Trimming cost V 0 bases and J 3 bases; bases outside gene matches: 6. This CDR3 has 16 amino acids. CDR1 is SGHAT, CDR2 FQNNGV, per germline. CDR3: CASSLEGDRWDTEAFF. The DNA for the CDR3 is TGTGCCAGCAGCTTAGAGGGGGACAGGTGGGACACTGAAGCTTTCTTT. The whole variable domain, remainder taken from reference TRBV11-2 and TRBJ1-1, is EAGVAQSPRYKIIEKRQSVAFWCNPISGHATLYWYQQILGQGPKLLIQFQNNGVVDDSQLPKDRFSAERLKGVDSTLKIQPAKLEDSAVYLCASSLEGDRWDTEAFFGQGTRLTVV.

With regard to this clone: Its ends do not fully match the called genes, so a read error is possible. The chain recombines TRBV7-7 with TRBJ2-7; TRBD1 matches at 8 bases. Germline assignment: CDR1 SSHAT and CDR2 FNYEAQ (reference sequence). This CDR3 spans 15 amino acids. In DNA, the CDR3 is TGTGCTAGCAGCCCAGGACAGGGAAGCTCCTACGAGCAGTACTTC. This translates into CASSPGQGSSYEQYF.

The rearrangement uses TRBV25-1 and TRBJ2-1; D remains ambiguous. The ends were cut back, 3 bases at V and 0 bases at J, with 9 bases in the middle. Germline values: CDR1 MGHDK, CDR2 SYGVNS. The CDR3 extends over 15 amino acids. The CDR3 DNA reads TGTGCCAGCAGTGAGCGCAGGAACTCCTACAATGAGCAGTTCTTC. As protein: CASSERRNSYNEQFF.

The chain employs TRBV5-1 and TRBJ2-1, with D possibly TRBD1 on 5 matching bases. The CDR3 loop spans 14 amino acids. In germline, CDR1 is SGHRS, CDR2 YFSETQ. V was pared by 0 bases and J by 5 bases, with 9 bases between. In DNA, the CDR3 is TGCGCCAGCAGCTTGGTGGGCAGGGACAATGAGCAGTTCTTC. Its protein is CASSLVGRDNEQFF. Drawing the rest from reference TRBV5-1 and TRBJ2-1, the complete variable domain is KAGVTQTPRYLIKTRGQQVTLSCSPISGHRSVSWYQQTPGQGLQFLFEYFSETQRNKGNFPGRFSGRQFSNSRSEMNVSTLELGDSALYLCASSLVGRDNEQFFGPGTRLTVL.

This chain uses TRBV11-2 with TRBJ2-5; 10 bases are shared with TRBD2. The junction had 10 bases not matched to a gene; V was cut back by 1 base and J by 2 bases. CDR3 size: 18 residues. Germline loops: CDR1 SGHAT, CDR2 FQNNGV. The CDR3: CASSLVPPPSGGQETQYF. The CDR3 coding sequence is TGTGCCAGCAGCTTAGTACCCCCTCCTAGCGGGGGACAAGAGACCCAGTACTTC. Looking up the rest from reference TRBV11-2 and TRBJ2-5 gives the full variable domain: EAGVAQSPRYKIIEKRQSVAFWCNPISGHATLYWYQQILGQGPKLLIQFQNNGVVDDSQLPKDRFSAERLKGVDSTLKIQPAKLEDSAVYLCASSLVPPPSGGQETQYFGPGTRLLVL.

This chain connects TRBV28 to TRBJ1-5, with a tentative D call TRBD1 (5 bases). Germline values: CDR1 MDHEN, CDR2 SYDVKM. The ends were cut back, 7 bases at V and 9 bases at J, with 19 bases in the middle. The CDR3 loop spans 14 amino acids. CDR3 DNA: TGTGCCAGCATCACAGGAAGCCATGGTAGGCCCCAGCATTTT. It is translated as CASITGSHGRPQHF.

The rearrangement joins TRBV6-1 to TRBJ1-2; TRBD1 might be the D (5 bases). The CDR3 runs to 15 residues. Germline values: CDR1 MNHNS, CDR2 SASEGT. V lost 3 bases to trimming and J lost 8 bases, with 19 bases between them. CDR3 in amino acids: CASSDLQVPLQGYTF. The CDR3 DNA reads TGTGCCAGCAGTGATTTACAGGTCCCGCTGCAGGGCTACACCTTC.

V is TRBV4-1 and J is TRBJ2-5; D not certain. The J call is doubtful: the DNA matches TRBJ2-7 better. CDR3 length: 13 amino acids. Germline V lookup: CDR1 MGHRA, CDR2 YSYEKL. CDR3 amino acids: CASSSPRSYEQYF. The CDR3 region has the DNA TGCGCCAGCAGCTCCCCCAGGTCCTACGAGCAGTACTTC.

CDR3 amino acids: CASSSLADTQYF. The CDR3 region has the DNA TGCGCCAGCAGCTCCCTCGCAGATACGCAGTATTTT. V is TRBV5-1 and J is TRBJ2-3; D is undetermined. The germline V gene encodes CDR1 SGHRS and CDR2 YFSETQ. The CDR3 totals 12 residues. V was clipped by 3 bases and J by 4 bases, with 6 bases between them.

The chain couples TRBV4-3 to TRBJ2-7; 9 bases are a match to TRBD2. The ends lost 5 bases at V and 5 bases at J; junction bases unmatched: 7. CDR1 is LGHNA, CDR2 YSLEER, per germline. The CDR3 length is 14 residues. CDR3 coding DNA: TGCGCCAGCAGCGCGCGGACTAGCGTCAACGAGCAGTACTTC. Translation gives CASSARTSVNEQYF.

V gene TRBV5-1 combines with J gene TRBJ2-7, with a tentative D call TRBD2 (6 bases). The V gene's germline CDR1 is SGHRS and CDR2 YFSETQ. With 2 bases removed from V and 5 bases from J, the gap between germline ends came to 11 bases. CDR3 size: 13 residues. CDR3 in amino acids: CASSLSPGDEQYF. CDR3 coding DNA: TGCGCCAGCAGCTTATCCCCGGGGGACGAGCAGTACTTC. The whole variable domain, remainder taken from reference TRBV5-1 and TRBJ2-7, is KAGVTQTPRYLIKTRGQQVTLSCSPISGHRSVSWYQQTPGQGLQFLFEYFSETQRNKGNFPGRFSGRQFSNSRSEMNVSTLELGDSALYLCASSLSPGDEQYFGPGTRLTVT.